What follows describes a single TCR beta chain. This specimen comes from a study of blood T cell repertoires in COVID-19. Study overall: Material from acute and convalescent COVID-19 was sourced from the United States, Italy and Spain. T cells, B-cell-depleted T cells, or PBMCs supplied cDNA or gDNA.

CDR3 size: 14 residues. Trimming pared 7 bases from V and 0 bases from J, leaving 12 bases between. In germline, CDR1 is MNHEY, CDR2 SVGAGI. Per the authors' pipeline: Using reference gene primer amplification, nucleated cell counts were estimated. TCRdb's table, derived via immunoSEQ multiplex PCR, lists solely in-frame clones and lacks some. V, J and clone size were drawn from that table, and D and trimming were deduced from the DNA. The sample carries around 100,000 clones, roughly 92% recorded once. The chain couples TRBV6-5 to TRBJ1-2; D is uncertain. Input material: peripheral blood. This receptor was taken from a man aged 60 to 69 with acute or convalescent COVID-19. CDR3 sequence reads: CASKAYQANYGYTF. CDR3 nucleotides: TGTGCCAGCAAGGCCTATCAGGCTAACTATGGCTACACCTTC.